This TCR beta chain was documented in a study of identical twins. Template switching added a universal primer binding site, and final cDNA carried unique molecular identifiers. MiXCR was run by TCRdb on the 5' RACE reads, yielding one entry per CDR3 protein. The repertoire holds approximately 300,000 distinct CDR3 sequences, with around 9.7% as singletons. Overall study findings and caveats: Abundant cord blood beta clonotypes carried fewer insertions; memory repertoires showed none. Models predicted less out-of-frame TCR alpha sharing in monozygotic twins than was found.

Germline V gene sequence: CDR1 PRHDT, CDR2 FYEKMQ (reference sequence). CDR3 length equals 17 residues. Trimming cost V 7 bases and J 5 bases; bases outside gene matches: 17. In its sample, this clonotype was seen many times. What it binds is unknown. These data also formed part of another study, on yellow fever vaccine responses in identical twins. Per that paper: Twins reportedly showed a vaccine T cell response that seemed partly convergent and partly personalized.

The TCR originated in a woman aged 18 to 35 in good health. This sequence joins TRBV13 and TRBJ1-2; the match to TRBD1 covers 9 bases. Sample: CD8+ T cells sorted from blood. The DNA for the CDR3 is TGTGCCAGCACCGCCTCGCCAGGGGACAGGGCTCGGTATGGCTACACCTTC. This translates into CASTASPGDRARYGYTF.